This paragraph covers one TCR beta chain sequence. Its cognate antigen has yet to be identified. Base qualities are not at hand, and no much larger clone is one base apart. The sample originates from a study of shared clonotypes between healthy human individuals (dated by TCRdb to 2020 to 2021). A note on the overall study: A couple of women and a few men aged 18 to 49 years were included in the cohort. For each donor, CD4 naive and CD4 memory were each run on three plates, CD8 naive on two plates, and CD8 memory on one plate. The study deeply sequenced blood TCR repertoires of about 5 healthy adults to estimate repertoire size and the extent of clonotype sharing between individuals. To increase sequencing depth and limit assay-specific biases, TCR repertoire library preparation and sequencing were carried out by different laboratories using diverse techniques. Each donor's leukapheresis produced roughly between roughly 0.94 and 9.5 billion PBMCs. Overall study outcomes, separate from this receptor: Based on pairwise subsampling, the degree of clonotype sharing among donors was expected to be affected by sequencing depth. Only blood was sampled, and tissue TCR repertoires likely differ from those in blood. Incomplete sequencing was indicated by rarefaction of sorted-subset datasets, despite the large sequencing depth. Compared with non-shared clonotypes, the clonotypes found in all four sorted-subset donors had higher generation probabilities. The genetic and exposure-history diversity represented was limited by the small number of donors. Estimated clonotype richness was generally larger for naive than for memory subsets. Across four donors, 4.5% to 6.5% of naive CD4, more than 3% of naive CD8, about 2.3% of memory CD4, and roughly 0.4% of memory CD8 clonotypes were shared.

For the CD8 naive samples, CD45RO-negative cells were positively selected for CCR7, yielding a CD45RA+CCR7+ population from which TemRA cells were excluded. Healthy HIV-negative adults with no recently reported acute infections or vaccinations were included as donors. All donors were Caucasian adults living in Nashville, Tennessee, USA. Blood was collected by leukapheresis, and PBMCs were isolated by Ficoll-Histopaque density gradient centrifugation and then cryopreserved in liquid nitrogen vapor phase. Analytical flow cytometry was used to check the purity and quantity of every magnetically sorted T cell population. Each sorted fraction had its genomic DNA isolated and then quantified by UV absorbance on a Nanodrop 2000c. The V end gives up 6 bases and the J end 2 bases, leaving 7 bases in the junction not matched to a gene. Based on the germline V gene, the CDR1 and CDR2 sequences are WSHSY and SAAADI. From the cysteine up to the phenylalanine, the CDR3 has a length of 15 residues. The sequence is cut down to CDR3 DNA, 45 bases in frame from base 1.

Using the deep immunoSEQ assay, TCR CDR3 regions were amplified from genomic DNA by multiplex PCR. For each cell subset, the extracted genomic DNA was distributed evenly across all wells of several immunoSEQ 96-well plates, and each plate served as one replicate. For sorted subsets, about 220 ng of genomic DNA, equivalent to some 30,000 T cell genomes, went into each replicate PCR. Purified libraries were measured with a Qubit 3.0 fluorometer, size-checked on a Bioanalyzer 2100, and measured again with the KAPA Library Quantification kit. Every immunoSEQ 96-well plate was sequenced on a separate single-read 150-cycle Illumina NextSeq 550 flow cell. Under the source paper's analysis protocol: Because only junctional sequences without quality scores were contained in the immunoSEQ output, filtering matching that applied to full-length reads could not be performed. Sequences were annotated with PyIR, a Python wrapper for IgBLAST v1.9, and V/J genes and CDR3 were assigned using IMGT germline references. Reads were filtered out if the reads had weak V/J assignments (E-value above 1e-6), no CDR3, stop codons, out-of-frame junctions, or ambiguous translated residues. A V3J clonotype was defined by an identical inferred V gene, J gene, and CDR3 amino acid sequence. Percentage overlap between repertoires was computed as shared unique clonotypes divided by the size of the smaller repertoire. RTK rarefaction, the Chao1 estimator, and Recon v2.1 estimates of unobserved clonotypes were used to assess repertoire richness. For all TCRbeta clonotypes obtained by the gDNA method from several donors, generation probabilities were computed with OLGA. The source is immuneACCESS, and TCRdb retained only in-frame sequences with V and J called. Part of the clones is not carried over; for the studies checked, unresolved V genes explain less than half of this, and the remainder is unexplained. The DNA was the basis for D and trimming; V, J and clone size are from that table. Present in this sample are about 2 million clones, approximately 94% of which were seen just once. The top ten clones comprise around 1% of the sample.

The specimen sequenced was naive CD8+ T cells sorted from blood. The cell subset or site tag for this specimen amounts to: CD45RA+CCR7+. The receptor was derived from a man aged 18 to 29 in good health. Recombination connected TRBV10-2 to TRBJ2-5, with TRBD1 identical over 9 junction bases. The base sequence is TGCGCCAGCAGGGACGGGGACAGGGAGCAAGAGACCCAGTACTTC. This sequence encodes CASRDGDREQETQYF.